The 29 T cell receptor beta chains below come from one sample, sequenced in a study of T cells after yellow fever vaccination. TCRdb re-derived calls from the 5' RACE reads in MiXCR, one entry per CDR3 protein. This sample has 140,000 to 150,000 distinct CDR3 sequences, with 5% to 8% found just once. The specimen comprised CD4+ T cells sorted from PBMCs, sampled 10 days after the yellow fever booster vaccination. The receptors derive from a man aged 30 to 45 who received the YFV17D yellow fever vaccine.

The rearrangement links TRBV19 to TRBJ2-4; D not resolved. CDR1 and CDR2 (germline): LNHDA, SQIVND (reference sequence). The V gene lost 5 bases and the J gene lost 0 bases, with 8 bases spanning the gap. The CDR3 is 14 residues long. The CDR3, as DNA: TGTGCCAGTAGTCGCCCAGTAGCCAAAAACATTCAGTACTTC. Protein sequence: CASSRPVAKNIQYF.

At least ten counts were recorded for this clonotype. The chain carries TRBV20-1 and TRBJ2-7; 9 positions agree with TRBD1. Germline V lookup: CDR1 DFQATT, CDR2 SNEGSKA (reference sequence). J lost 4 bases, V lost 2 bases, and 6 bases had no gene match. The CDR3 is made up of 14 amino acids. The CDR3 nucleotides are TGCAGTGCTAGACCGGGACAGGGAGATTACGAGCAGTACTTC. It yields the protein CSARPGQGDYEQYF.

In its sample, this clonotype was seen many times. This rearrangement joins TRBV2 to TRBJ2-7, with 7 bases matching TRBD1. The CDR3 covers 14 residues. Trimming at V came to 9 bases and at J to 7 bases, leaving 15 bases not matched to a gene. Germline CDR1 reads SNHLY; CDR2 reads FYNNEI. DNA for the CDR3: TGTGCCAGTCGGATAACAGGGGCCGTCAGGGAGCAGTACTTC. This translates into CASRITGAVREQYF.

The V and J genes are TRBV5-5 and TRBJ2-3; the D is unclear. Germline V gene data show CDR1 as SGHKS and CDR2 as YYEKEE (reference sequence). This CDR3 region has 15 residues. V lost 3 bases to trimming and J lost 1 base, with 12 bases between them. The CDR3, as DNA: TGTGCCAGCAGCTCCAGGCTCCTCTGCACAGATACGCAGTATTTT. This encodes CASSSRLLCTDTQYF.

This clonotype was seen at least ten times. The chain recombines TRBV5-1 with TRBJ2-1, with a tentative D call TRBD2 (6 bases). Trimming shortened V by 1 base and J by 10 bases, and 12 bases separated the two germline ends. This CDR3 region has 13 residues. From germline, CDR1 is SGHRS and CDR2 YFSETQ. DNA of the CDR3: TGCGCCAGCAGCTTGAGGGTCGCGGGAGAGCAGTTCTTC. This codes for CASSLRVAGEQFF.

The chain couples TRBV20-1 to TRBJ1-2; D uncertain. This CDR3 contains 12 residues. V lost 3 bases and J 2 bases, leaving 7 bases between the germline ends. The germline gives CDR1 DFQATT, CDR2 SNEGSKA (reference sequence). The CDR3 DNA is TGCAGTGCTAGTTCTGGGAACTATGGCTACACCTTC. Amino acid sequence: CSASSGNYGYTF.

This clonotype was counted many times. The chain employs TRBV4-3 and TRBJ2-1, with TRBD2 matching 10 bases. Germline CDR1 is LGHNA and CDR2 is YSLEER. Trimming removed 8 bases from V and 6 bases from J; junction bases left unmatched: 10. The CDR3 contains 15 residues. This chain's CDR3 is CASGRPSGSRNEQFF. The CDR3 nucleotides are TGCGCCAGCGGTAGGCCTAGCGGGAGTCGCAATGAGCAGTTCTTC.

This clonotype appeared a few times. The chain is built from TRBV12-3 or TRBV12-4 and TRBJ1-2, with unresolved D. This CDR3 has 14 amino acids. V was cut by 6 bases and J by 3 bases, with 14 bases left in between. CDR3 bases: TGTGCCAGCAGCCTCTGGGGAATCGACTATGGCTACACCTTC. It encodes CASSLWGIDYGYTF.

This clonotype appeared many times. This sequence joins TRBV30 and TRBJ2-5, with a weak D call TRBD2 (5 bases). Germline loops: CDR1 GTSNPN, CDR2 SVGIG (reference sequence). Trimming shortened V by 2 bases and J by 9 bases, and 19 bases separated the two germline ends. The length of the CDR3 is 14 residues. The CDR3 loop reads CAWSSESVGGAQYF. The CDR3 DNA reads TGTGCCTGGAGTAGTGAATCGGTCGGAGGTGCCCAGTACTTC.

This clonotype was counted ten times or more. CDR3 nucleotides: TGCGCCAGCAGCCAAGGACAGACAAAAGAGACCCAGTACTTC. This gives the protein CASSQGQTKETQYF. The chain couples TRBV4-3 to TRBJ2-5, with D tentatively TRBD1 (5 bases). The V gene lost 1 base and the J gene lost 3 bases, with 9 bases spanning the gap. The V gene's germline CDR1 is LGHNA and CDR2 YSLEER. This CDR3 has 14 amino acids.

To note about this clonotype: A much larger clone differs by one base, so this may be a read error. The chain uses TRBV27 and TRBJ2-1; D tentatively reads TRBD1 or TRBD2 (6 bases each). This CDR3 contains 15 residues. V was pared by 5 bases and J by 10 bases, with 21 bases between. Germline CDR1 MNHEY, CDR2 SMNVEV (reference sequence). The CDR3 spells CASSRGAGTSEEQFF. The CDR3 DNA reads TGTGCCAGCAGTCGAGGCGCGGGGACATCGGAAGAGCAGTTCTTC.

In its sample, this clonotype was seen many times. The chain has TRBV7-2 and TRBJ2-3, with D perhaps TRBD2 (5 bases). This CDR3 has 15 residues. Trimming cost V 8 bases and J 4 bases, with 19 bases left between them. Germline V CDR1 and CDR2: SGHTA, FQGNSA. The chain's CDR3 is CASGLGRRRADTQYF. In DNA, the CDR3 is TGTGCCAGCGGACTCGGGCGGAGAAGGGCAGATACGCAGTATTTT.

There are a few counts of this clonotype. The genes are TRBV6-2 or TRBV6-3 and TRBJ2-5; 10 nucleotides agree with TRBD2. The trim removed 5 bases at V and 4 bases at J, leaving 7 bases unmatched. The germline V gene has CDR1 MNHEY and CDR2 SVGEGT. The length of the CDR3 is 15 residues. This CDR3 reads CASSPQREGRETQYF. The DNA for the CDR3 is TGTGCCAGCAGTCCCCAGCGGGAGGGCCGAGAGACCCAGTACTTC.

At least ten counts were recorded for this clonotype. V gene TRBV20-1 combines with J gene TRBJ2-2; weak D call: TRBD1 (6 bases). Per the germline V gene, CDR1 is DFQATT and CDR2 is SNEGSKA (reference sequence). The CDR3 spans 16 residues. V lost 2 bases and J 4 bases, leaving 17 bases between the germline ends. CDR3 in DNA: TGCAGTGCTAGACAGACAGGTTCTGTCTCCACCGGGGAGCTGTTTTTT. Translated, it gives CSARQTGSVSTGELFF.

The chain combines TRBV5-4 with TRBJ2-1, with 16 bases aligning to TRBD2. CDR3 length: 16 amino acids. The V gene end was trimmed by 5 bases and the J gene end by 8 bases; junction bases not matched to a gene: 7. Germline V gene sequence: CDR1 SGHNT, CDR2 YYREEE (reference sequence). Here the CDR3 DNA reads TGTGCCAGCAGTCCGGGACTAGCGGGAGGGGTCCATGAGCAGTTCTTC. This sequence encodes CASSPGLAGGVHEQFF.

This clonotype was recorded at least ten times. The V and J genes are TRBV5-1 and TRBJ2-1, with D possibly matching TRBD1 (5 bases). CDR3 length equals 12 residues. Trimming removed 8 bases from V and 8 bases from J, with 14 bases in between. Germline V gives CDR1 SGHRS, CDR2 YFSETQ. The CDR3 spells CASRVGVDEQFF. CDR3 in DNA: TGCGCCAGTCGGGTAGGGGTCGATGAGCAGTTCTTC. Full variable domain (outside the CDR3, taken from reference TRBV5-1 and TRBJ2-1): KAGVTQTPRYLIKTRGQQVTLSCSPISGHRSVSWYQQTPGQGLQFLFEYFSETQRNKGNFPGRFSGRQFSNSRSEMNVSTLELGDSALYLCASRVGVDEQFFGPGTRLTVL.

In this sample, this clonotype turned up many times. The chain has TRBV5-1 and TRBJ2-7; perhaps TRBD2 as D (6 bases). Trimming took off 4 bases at V and 6 bases at J, with 17 bases between the two ends. CDR3 size: 14 residues. Germline V gene sequence: CDR1 SGHRS, CDR2 YFSETQ. The CDR3: CASSGGLEKGEQYF. DNA for the CDR3: TGCGCCAGCAGCGGGGGACTTGAGAAGGGCGAGCAGTACTTC. The full variable domain, its missing parts supplied by reference TRBV5-1 and TRBJ2-7, is KAGVTQTPRYLIKTRGQQVTLSCSPISGHRSVSWYQQTPGQGLQFLFEYFSETQRNKGNFPGRFSGRQFSNSRSEMNVSTLELGDSALYLCASSGGLEKGEQYFGPGTRLTVT.

The sample holds many counts of this clonotype. The chain employs TRBV11-1 and TRBJ2-2, with D uncertain. V was shortened by 5 bases and J by 8 bases, with 15 bases between the two germline ends. This CDR3 contains 14 residues. Germline V gene sequence: CDR1 SGHAT, CDR2 FQDESV (reference sequence). CDR3 residues: CASSERAWAGELFF. Written as DNA, the CDR3 is TGTGCCAGCAGCGAACGCGCCTGGGCGGGGGAGCTGTTTTTT.

This clonotype was observed many times. The chain uses TRBV29-1 and TRBJ1-2, with D uncertain. Trimming removed 8 bases from V and 4 bases from J, with 17 bases in between. This CDR3 contains 13 residues. Germline V gene data show CDR1 as SQVTM and CDR2 as ANQGSEA. The CDR3 nucleotides are TGCAGCATTTCAGCAGGAGTAGGCTATGGCTACACCTTC. Translation: CSISAGVGYGYTF.

This clonotype occurred many times. The V call is TRBV6-5, the J call TRBJ2-7, with TRBD2 identical over 12 bases. CDR1 and CDR2 from the germline V gene are MNHEY and SVGAGI. The CDR3 contains 15 residues. V lost 4 bases and J lost 2; bases outside the gene matches: 3. The CDR3 DNA reads TGTGCCAGCAGTTGGGGACTAGCGGGTCCCTACGAGCAGTACTTC. Translating it yields CASSWGLAGPYEQYF.

This clonotype has a count of ten or more. The chain links TRBV7-2 to TRBJ2-1; TRBD1 matches at 8 bases. CDR1 SGHTA and CDR2 FQGNSA come from the germline V gene. This CDR3 comprises 14 residues. The trim removed 4 bases at V and 9 bases at J, leaving 8 bases unmatched. Here the CDR3 reads CASSSEPGGAEQFF. CDR3 sequence (DNA): TGTGCCAGCAGCTCCGAACCAGGGGGCGCTGAGCAGTTCTTC. Supplemented by reference TRBV7-2 and TRBJ2-1, the full variable domain reads GAGVSQSPSNKVTEKGKDVELRCDPISGHTALYWYRQSLGQGLEFLIYFQGNSAPDKSGLPSDRFSAERTGGSVSTLTIQRTQQEDSAVYLCASSSEPGGAEQFFGPGTRLTVL.

This clonotype appeared many times. V is TRBV6-4 and J is TRBJ1-5, with a weak D call TRBD1 (6 bases). Germline CDR1 reads MRHNA; CDR2 reads SNTAGT. The CDR3 loop spans 12 amino acids. With 7 bases removed from V and 7 bases from J, the gap between germline ends came to 11 bases. The CDR3 coding sequence is TGTGCCAGCACAGGGGTGAGGCAGCCCCAGCATTTT. As protein: CASTGVRQPQHF.

This clonotype has ten or more counts. The CDR3, as DNA: TGCAGTGCTAACGGAGGCAGCGGGAGTGTCACAGATACGCAGTATTTT. Translation gives CSANGGSGSVTDTQYF. V is TRBV20-1 and J is TRBJ2-3; TRBD2 agrees at 8 bases. Per the germline V gene, CDR1 is DFQATT and CDR2 is SNEGSKA (reference sequence). The CDR3 is 16 residues long. The ends lost 4 bases at V and 2 bases at J; junction bases unmatched: 11.

The gene calls are TRBV6-1 and TRBJ1-2, with D unclear. CDR3 length equals 14 residues. Germline V gives CDR1 MNHNS, CDR2 SASEGT. Trimming cost V 1 base and J 3 bases, with 9 bases left between them. As DNA, the CDR3 is TGTGCCAGCAGTGAAGTGGCAACCTACTATGGCTACACCTTC. It specifies CASSEVATYYGYTF.

The table lists this clonotype with many counts. V usage is TRBV12-3 or TRBV12-4 and J usage is TRBJ2-5; TRBD1 agrees at 8 bases. CDR3 length equals 12 residues. V trimming: 6 bases; J trimming: 5 bases; junction bases outside the gene matches: 2. In DNA form, the CDR3 reads TGTGCCAGCAGGACAGGGGTCGAGACCCAGTACTTC. It specifies CASRTGVETQYF.

The table lists this clonotype with many counts. The gene calls are TRBV28 and TRBJ2-2; no definite D call. The CDR3 sequence is 12 residues long. Per the germline V gene, CDR1 is MDHEN and CDR2 is SYDVKM. Trimming removed 6 bases from V and 3 bases from J, with 5 bases in between. CDR3 sequence reads: CASRTYTGELFF. CDR3 nucleotide sequence: TGTGCCAGCAGGACATACACCGGGGAGCTGTTTTTT.

Ten or more counts support this clonotype. The chain recombines TRBV10-2 with TRBJ2-7, with D perhaps matching TRBD2 (6 bases). The germline V gene encodes CDR1 WSHSY and CDR2 SAAADI. Trimming shortened V by 6 bases and J by 3 bases, and 24 bases separated the two germline ends. CDR3 size: 17 residues. CDR3 protein: CASREDIGLNEFYEQYF. The CDR3 nucleotides read TGCGCCAGCAGAGAGGACATAGGACTAAACGAATTCTACGAGCAGTACTTC.

This clonotype has ten or more counts. J is TRBJ2-5 and V is TRBV29-1, with 9 bases lining up with TRBD1. This CDR3 comprises 14 residues. J gave up 1 base and V 6 bases, and 6 bases lay outside the gene matches. Germline CDR1 reads SQVTM; CDR2 reads ANQGSEA. The CDR3 is CSVRPGQGQETQYF. CDR3 in DNA: TGCAGCGTCCGACCGGGACAGGGCCAAGAGACCCAGTACTTC.

This chain connects TRBV11-2 to TRBJ2-1; TRBD1 might be the D (6 bases). Germline loops: CDR1 SGHAT, CDR2 FQNNGV. V dropped 5 bases and J dropped 10 bases, with 24 bases sitting between them. The CDR3 consists of 16 residues. CDR3 loop: CASSLRRGQTGSEQFF. CDR3 nucleotide sequence: TGTGCCAGCAGCCTCCGGCGTGGACAGACTGGTTCGGAGCAGTTCTTC. The full variable domain, with the rest looked up from reference TRBV11-2 and TRBJ2-1, is EAGVAQSPRYKIIEKRQSVAFWCNPISGHATLYWYQQILGQGPKLLIQFQNNGVVDDSQLPKDRFSAERLKGVDSTLKIQPAKLEDSAVYLCASSLRRGQTGSEQFFGPGTRLTVL.